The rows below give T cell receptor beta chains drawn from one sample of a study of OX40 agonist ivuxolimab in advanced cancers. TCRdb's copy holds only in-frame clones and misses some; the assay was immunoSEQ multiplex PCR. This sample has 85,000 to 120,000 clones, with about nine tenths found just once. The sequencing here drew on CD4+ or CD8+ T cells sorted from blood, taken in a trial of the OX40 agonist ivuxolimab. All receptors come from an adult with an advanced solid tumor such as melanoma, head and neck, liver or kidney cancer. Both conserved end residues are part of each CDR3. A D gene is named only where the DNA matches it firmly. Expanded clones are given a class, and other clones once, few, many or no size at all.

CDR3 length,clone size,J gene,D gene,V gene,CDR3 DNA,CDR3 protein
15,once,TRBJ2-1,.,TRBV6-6,TGTGCCAGCAGTCCGGTGCAGGGGAATCGGAATGAGCAGTTCTTC,CASSPVQGNRNEQFF
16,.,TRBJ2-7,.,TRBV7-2,TGTGCCAGCAGCACTTTGGGGGGGGCCTTGTACTACGAGCAGTACTTC,CASSTLGGALYYEQYF
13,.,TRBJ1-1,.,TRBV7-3,TGTGCCAGCAGCTTATCCGCGAACACTGAAGCTTTCTTT,CASSLSANTEAFF
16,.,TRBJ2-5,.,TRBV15,TGTGCCACCAGCAGAGATGTCGCGGGGGCCGGAGAGACCCAGTACTTC,CATSRDVAGAGETQYF
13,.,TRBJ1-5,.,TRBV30,TGTGCCTGGAGAAAAGACCTTAATCAGCCCCAGCATTTT,CAWRKDLNQPQHF
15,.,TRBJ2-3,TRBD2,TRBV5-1,TGCGCCAGCAGCACCGGGACTAGCGGCACAGATACGCAGTATTTT,CASSTGTSGTDTQYF
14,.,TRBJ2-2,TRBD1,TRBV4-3,TGCGCCAGCCGACAGGGAACGGGCACCGGGGAGCTGTTTTTT,CASRQGTGTGELFF
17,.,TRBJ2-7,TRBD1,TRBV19,TGTGCCAGTAGTATAGAGGCGCCGTGGACAGGCACGTACGAGCAGTACTTC,CASSIEAPWTGTYEQYF
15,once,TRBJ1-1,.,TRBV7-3,TGTGCCAGCAGCTCAAAACAGGGCGGTGGCGCTGAAGCTTTCTTT,CASSSKQGGGAEAFF
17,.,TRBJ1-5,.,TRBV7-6,TGTGCCAGCAGCCCCAGGACTTGGACAGTGATCAATCAGCCCCAGCATTTT,CASSPRTWTVINQPQHF
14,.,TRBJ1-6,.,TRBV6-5,TGTGCCAGCAGACGGCAGGGGTCTGATTCACCCCTCCACTTT,CASRRQGSDSPLHF
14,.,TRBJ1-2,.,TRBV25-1,TGTGCCAGCAGTGAAACGGGGAGTTCTGATGGCTACACCTTC,CASSETGSSDGYTF
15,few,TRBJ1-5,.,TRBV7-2,TGTGCCAGCAGACAAACCAGGGGAAGCAATCAGCCCCAGCATTTT,CASRQTRGSNQPQHF
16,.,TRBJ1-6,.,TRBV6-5,TGTGCCAGCAGTTACTCGCTCAGGGCAAACAATTCACCCCTCCACTTT,CASSYSLRANNSPLHF
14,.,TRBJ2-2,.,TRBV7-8,TGTGCCAGCAGCTTTCTAATTAGCACCGGGGAGCTGTTTTTT,CASSFLISTGELFF
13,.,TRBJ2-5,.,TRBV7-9,TGTGCCAGCAGTTCACAGGGTCGAGAGACCCAGTACTTC,CASSSQGRETQYF
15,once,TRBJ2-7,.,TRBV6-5,TGTGCCAGCAGCCCCGTAAGGGGGGCATCCTACGAGCAGTACTTC,CASSPVRGASYEQYF
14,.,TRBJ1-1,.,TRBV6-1,TGTGCCAGCAGTGAATGGAGGGTGAGCACTGAAGCTTTCTTT,CASSEWRVSTEAFF
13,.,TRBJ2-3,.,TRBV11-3,TGTGCCAGCAGCCCCCAGGGGTCAGATACGCAGTATTTT,CASSPQGSDTQYF
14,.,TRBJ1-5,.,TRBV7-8,TGTGCCAGCAGCTTAGTTAGGGTCGGGCAGCCCCAGCATTTT,CASSLVRVGQPQHF
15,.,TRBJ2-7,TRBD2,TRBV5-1,TGCGCCAGCAGCTTGGGAGCGGGGGACCCCTACGAGCAGTACTTC,CASSLGAGDPYEQYF
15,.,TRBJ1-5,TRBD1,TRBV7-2,TGTGCCAGCAGAAGGACGACAGGGTGGGATCAGCCCCAGCATTTT,CASRRTTGWDQPQHF
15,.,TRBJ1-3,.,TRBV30,TGTGCCTGGAGTGCCATACTCAGCTCTGGAAACACCATATATTTT,CAWSAILSSGNTIYF
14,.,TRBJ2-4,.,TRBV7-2,TGTGCCAGCAGCGCCTGGGGGGGCCAAAACATTCAGTACTTC,CASSAWGGQNIQYF